Listed below are T cell receptor beta chains from one sample, sequenced in a study of shared clonotypes between healthy human individuals. Profiled with immunoSEQ multiplex PCR; TCRdb holds only in-frame clones, not every one. The sample shows approximately 1.4 million clones, under 99% of them seen only once. Sequencing was done on a sample of naive CD4+ T cells sorted from blood. All receptors derive from a man aged 30 to 45 in good health. CDR3s include the opening cysteine and the closing phenylalanine or tryptophan. A D gene is named only where the DNA matches it firmly. The size field is filled for only some rows; it gives once, few, many or a size class.

>TRBV5-4|NA|TRBJ2-3|TRBD2
CASSSTSGSTDTQYF
TGTGCCAGCAGCTCCACTAGCGGGAGTACAGATACGCAGTATTTT
>TRBV7-2|NA|TRBJ2-2|TRBD2
CASSVAGVGELFF
TGTGCCAGCAGCGTAGCGGGAGTCGGGGAGCTGTTTTTT
>TRBV7-2|NA|TRBJ2-5|TRBD2
CASSPRSGRARETQYF
TGTGCCAGCAGCCCCCGTAGCGGGAGGGCGAGGGAGACCCAGTACTTC
>TRBV4-3|NA|TRBJ2-2|TRBD2
CASSRLAGLLAGELFF
TGCGCCAGCAGCCGGCTAGCGGGACTATTGGCCGGGGAGCTGTTTTTT
>TRBV15|NA|TRBJ2-7|NA
CATSRDWASRDEQYF
TGTGCCACCAGCAGAGATTGGGCCTCGAGGGACGAGCAGTACTTC
>TRBV28|NA|TRBJ2-1|NA
CASSSGYYNEQFF
TGTGCCAGCAGTTCAGGGTACTACAATGAGCAGTTCTTC
>TRBV6-1|once|TRBJ1-3|NA
CASSTKGSFGNTIYF
TGTGCCAGCAGTACCAAAGGGTCCTTCGGAAACACCATATATTTT
>TRBV18|NA|TRBJ2-1|NA
CASSPVIFNEQFF
TGTGCCAGCTCACCAGTTATATTCAATGAGCAGTTCTTC
>TRBV9|NA|TRBJ2-7|NA
CASSGGTRPYEQYF
TGTGCCAGCAGCGGCGGGACCCGACCCTACGAGCAGTACTTC
>TRBV7-2|NA|TRBJ2-3|TRBD2
CASSVLAGGGDTQYF
TGTGCCAGCAGCGTGCTAGCGGGAGGTGGAGATACGCAGTATTTT
>TRBV6-5|NA|TRBJ2-7|TRBD1
CASSYTGTGGYEQYF
TGTGCCAGCAGTTACACCGGGACAGGGGGCTACGAGCAGTACTTC
>TRBV15|NA|TRBJ2-5|NA
CATSRDWGAGETQYF
TGTGCCACCAGCAGAGATTGGGGGGCCGGAGAGACCCAGTACTTC
>TRBV5-1|NA|TRBJ2-1|TRBD1
CASSLRQGSLNEQFF
TGCGCCAGCAGCCTTCGACAGGGGAGTCTCAATGAGCAGTTCTTC
>TRBV7-3|NA|TRBJ2-3|NA
CASMFRVADTQYF
TGTGCCAGCATGTTCAGGGTCGCCGATACGCAGTATTTT
>TRBV7-6|NA|TRBJ2-7|NA
CASSSNDRTNYEQYF
TGTGCCAGCAGCTCCAACGACAGGACCAACTACGAGCAGTACTTC
>TRBV5-4|NA|TRBJ2-7|TRBD2
CASGTSGRATYEQYF
TGTGCCAGCGGAACTAGCGGGAGGGCTACCTACGAGCAGTACTTC
>TRBV5-1|NA|TRBJ2-3|NA
CASSLGSSSPQYF
TGCGCCAGCAGCTTGGGGAGCTCCTCGCCGCAGTATTTT
>TRBV5-1|NA|TRBJ2-1|NA
CASKLQGSNEQFF
TGCGCCAGCAAGCTACAGGGAAGCAATGAGCAGTTCTTC
>TRBV27|NA|TRBJ2-5|NA
CASRPDRGSGETQYF
TGTGCCAGCAGGCCCGATAGGGGGTCGGGAGAGACCCAGTACTTC
>TRBV4-1|NA|TRBJ2-2|NA
CASQAGDLVGELFF
TGCGCCAGCCAAGCGGGTGACCTAGTGGGGGAGCTGTTTTTT
>TRBV15|NA|TRBJ1-1|TRBD1
CATSRGTETEAFF
TGTGCCACCAGCAGGGGGACAGAAACTGAAGCTTTCTTT
>TRBV19|NA|TRBJ2-7|TRBD2
CASSIKAGAGYEQYF
TGTGCCAGTAGTATTAAAGCGGGAGCGGGCTACGAGCAGTACTTC
>TRBV5-4|NA|TRBJ2-3|TRBD2
CASSSSAEAGGPGYTQYF
TGTGCCAGCAGCTCGTCCGCAGAAGCGGGAGGGCCCGGGTATACGCAGTATTTT
>TRBV18|NA|TRBJ2-3|NA
CASSPLGTSTDTQYF
TGTGCCAGCTCACCACTCGGAACTAGCACAGATACGCAGTATTTT
>TRBV5-4|NA|TRBJ2-2|TRBD2
CASSPSRTSGRAPNTGELFF
TGTGCCAGCAGCCCCTCACGGACTAGCGGGAGGGCACCCAACACCGGGGAGCTGTTTTTT